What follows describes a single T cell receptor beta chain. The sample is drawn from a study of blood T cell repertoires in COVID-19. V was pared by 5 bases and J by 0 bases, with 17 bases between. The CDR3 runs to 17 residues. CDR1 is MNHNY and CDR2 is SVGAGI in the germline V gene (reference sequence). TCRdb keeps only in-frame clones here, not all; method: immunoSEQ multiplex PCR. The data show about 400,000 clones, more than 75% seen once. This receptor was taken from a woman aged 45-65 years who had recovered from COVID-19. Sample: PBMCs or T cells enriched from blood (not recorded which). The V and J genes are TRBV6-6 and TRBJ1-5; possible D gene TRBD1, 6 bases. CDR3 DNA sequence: TGTGCCAGCAGTCCATCAGGGGTTTGGGATAGCAATCAGCCCCAGCATTTT. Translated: CASSPSGVWDSNQPQHF.